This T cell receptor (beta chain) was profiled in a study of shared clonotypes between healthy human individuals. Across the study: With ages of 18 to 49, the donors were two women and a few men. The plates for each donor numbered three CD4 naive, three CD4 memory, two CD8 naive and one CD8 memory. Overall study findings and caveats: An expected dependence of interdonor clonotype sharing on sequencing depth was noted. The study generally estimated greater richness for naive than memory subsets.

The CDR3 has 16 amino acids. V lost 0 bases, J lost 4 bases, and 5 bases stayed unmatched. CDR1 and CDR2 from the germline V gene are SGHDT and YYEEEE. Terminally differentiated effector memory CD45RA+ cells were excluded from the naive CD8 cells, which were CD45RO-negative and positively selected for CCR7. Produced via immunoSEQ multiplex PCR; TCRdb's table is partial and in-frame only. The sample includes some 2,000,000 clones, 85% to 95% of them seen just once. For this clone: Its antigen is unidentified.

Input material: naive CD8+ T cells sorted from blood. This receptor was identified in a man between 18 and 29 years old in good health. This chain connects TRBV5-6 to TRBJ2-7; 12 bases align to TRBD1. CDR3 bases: TGTGCCAGCAGCTTGGTAGGGACAGGGGGCCTTTACGAGCAGTACTTC. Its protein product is CASSLVGTGGLYEQYF.